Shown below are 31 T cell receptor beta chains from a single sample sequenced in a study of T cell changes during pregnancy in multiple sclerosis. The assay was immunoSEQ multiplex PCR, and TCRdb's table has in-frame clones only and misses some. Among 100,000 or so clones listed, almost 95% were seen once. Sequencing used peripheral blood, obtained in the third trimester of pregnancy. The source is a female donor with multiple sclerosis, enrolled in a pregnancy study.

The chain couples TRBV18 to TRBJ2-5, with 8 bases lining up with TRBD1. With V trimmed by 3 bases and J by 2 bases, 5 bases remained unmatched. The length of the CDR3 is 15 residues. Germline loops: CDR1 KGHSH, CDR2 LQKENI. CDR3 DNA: TGTGCCAGCTCACCTCGGGACAGGCGTCAAGAGACCCAGTACTTC. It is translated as CASSPRDRRQETQYF.

The CDR3 here is CAISEWERGGGYEQYF. DNA for the CDR3: TGTGCCATCAGTGAGTGGGAGAGGGGCGGGGGCTACGAGCAGTACTTC. This chain joins TRBV10-3 and TRBJ2-7; TRBD2 matches at 7 bases. The CDR3 length is 16 residues. CDR1 ENHRY and CDR2 SYGVKD come from the germline V gene. Unmatched junction bases numbered 9, after V lost 1 base and J lost 3 bases.

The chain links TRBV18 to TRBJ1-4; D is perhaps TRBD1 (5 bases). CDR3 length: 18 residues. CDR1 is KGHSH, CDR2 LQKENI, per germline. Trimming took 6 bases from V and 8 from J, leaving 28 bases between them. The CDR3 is CASSRLQVSGTQAEKLFF. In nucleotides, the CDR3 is TGTGCCAGCTCTCGTCTACAAGTGTCCGGGACTCAAGCGGAAAAACTGTTTTTT.

CDR3 DNA sequence: TGTGCCAGCAGCTTTGAGCTAGTTTCGGGTGAGCAGTTCTTC. This sequence encodes CASSFELVSGEQFF. The chain uses TRBV5-8 and TRBJ2-1; no clear D gene. CDR1 SGHTS and CDR2 YDEGEE come from the germline V gene. V was trimmed by 2 bases and J by 9 bases, leaving 15 bases between them. The CDR3 is 14 residues long.

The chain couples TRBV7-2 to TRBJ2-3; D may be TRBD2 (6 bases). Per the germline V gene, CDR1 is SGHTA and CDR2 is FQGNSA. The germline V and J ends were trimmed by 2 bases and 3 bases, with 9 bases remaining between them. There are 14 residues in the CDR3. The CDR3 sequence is CASSLSAGTDTQYF. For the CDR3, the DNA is TGTGCCAGCAGCTTATCGGCGGGAACAGATACGCAGTATTTT.

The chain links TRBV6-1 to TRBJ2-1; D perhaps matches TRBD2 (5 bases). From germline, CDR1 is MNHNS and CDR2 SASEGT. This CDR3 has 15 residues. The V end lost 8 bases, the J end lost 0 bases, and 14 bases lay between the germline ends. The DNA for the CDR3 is TGTGCCAGCTCCCTCGGACTGAACTCCTACAATGAGCAGTTCTTC. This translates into CASSLGLNSYNEQFF.

CDR3 nucleotide sequence: TGTGCCAGCAGCTTACGGACATCAAATCAGCCCCAGCATTTT. Its translation: CASSLRTSNQPQHF. This rearrangement joins TRBV7-2 to TRBJ1-5; D might be TRBD1 (5 bases). Germline CDR1 and CDR2: SGHTA and FQGNSA. This CDR3 is built from 14 residues. Deletions cut 2 bases from V and 4 bases from J, with 9 bases between.

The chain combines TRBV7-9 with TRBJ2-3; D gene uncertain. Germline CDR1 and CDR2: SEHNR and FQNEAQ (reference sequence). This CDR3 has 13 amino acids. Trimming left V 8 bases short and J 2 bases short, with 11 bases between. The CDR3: CASPAAATDTQYF. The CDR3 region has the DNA TGTGCCAGCCCCGCGGCAGCCACAGATACGCAGTATTTT.

The CDR3 is CSVYTEGAGNTIYF. The CDR3 DNA reads as TGCAGCGTTTACACTGAGGGGGCTGGAAACACCATATATTTT. The V call is TRBV29-1, the J call TRBJ1-3; maybe TRBD1 (6 bases). Trimming shortened V by 5 bases and J by 2 bases, and 13 bases separated the two germline ends. There are 14 residues in the CDR3. Germline V gene data show CDR1 as SQVTM and CDR2 as ANQGSEA.

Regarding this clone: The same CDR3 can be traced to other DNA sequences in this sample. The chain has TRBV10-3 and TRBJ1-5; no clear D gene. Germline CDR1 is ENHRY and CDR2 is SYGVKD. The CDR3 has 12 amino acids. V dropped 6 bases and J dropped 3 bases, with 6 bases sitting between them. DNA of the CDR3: TGTGCCATCAGACAAGACAATCAGCCCCAGCATTTT. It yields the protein CAIRQDNQPQHF.

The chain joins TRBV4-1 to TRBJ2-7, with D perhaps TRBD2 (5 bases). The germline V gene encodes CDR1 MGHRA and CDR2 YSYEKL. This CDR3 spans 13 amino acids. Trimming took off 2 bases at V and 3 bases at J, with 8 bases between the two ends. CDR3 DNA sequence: TGCGCCAGCAGCCAACTTGAGGGCTACGAGCAGTACTTC. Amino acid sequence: CASSQLEGYEQYF.

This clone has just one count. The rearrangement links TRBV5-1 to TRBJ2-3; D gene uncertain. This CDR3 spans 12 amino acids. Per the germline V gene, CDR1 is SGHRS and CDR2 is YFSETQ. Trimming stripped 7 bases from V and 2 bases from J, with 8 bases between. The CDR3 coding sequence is TGCGCCAGCGCCAGCGACACAGATACGCAGTATTTT. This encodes CASASDTDTQYF.

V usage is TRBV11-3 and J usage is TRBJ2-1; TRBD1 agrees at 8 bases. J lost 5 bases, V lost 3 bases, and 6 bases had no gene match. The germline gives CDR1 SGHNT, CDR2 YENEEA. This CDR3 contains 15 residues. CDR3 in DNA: TGTGCCAGCAGCTTCAGCAGGGGGCCCCACAATGAGCAGTTCTTC. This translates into CASSFSRGPHNEQFF.

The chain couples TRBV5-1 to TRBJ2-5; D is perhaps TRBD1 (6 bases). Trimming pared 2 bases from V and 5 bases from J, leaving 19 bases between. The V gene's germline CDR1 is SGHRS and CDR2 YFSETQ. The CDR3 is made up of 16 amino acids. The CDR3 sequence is CASSLRVGQLGETQYF. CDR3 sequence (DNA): TGCGCCAGCAGCTTAAGAGTAGGACAGTTGGGGGAGACCCAGTACTTC.

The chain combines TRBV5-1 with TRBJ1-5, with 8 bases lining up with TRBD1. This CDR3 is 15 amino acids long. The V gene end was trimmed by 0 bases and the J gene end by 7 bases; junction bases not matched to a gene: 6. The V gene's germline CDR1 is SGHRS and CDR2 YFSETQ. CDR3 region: CASSLAGGLGQPQHF. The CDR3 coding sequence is TGCGCCAGCAGCTTGGCAGGGGGCCTAGGACAGCCCCAGCATTTT.

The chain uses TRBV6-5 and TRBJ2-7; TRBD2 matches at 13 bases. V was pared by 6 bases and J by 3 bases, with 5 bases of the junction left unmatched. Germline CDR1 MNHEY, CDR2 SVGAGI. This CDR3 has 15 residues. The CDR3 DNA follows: TGTGCCAGCAGACGGACTAGCGGGAGTCGCTACGAGCAGTACTTC. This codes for CASRRTSGSRYEQYF.

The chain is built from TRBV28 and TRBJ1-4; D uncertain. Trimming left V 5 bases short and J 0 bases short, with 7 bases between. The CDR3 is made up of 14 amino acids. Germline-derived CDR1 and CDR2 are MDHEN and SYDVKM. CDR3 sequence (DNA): TGTGCCAGCAGTATGAGGGCAACTAATGAAAAACTGTTTTTT. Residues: CASSMRATNEKLFF.

DNA of the CDR3: TGCGCCAGCAGCCCCGGGACTAGTGGGGATGAGCAGTTCTTC. Translating it yields CASSPGTSGDEQFF. The chain recombines TRBV5-1 with TRBJ2-1; 8 nucleotides match TRBD2. The ends lost 4 bases at V and 8 bases at J; junction bases unmatched: 8. The CDR3 is 14 amino acids. Germline lookup yields CDR1 SGHRS and CDR2 YFSETQ.

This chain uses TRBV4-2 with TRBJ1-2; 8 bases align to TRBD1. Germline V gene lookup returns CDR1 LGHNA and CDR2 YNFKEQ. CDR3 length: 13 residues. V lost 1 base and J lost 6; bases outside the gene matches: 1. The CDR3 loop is CASSQGGQDGYTF. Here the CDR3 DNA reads TGTGCCAGCAGCCAAGGGGGACAGGATGGCTACACCTTC.

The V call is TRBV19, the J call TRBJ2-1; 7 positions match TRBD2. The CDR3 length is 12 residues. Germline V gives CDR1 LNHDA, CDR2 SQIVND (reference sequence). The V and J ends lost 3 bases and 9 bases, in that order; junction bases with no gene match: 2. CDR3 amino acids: CASSMGGLEQFF. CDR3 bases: TGTGCCAGTAGTATGGGAGGGCTTGAGCAGTTCTTC.

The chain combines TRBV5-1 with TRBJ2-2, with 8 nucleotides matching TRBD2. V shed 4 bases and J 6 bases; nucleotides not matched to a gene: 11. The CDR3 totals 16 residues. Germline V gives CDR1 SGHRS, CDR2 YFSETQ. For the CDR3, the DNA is TGCGCCAGCAGCCCAAGCGGGAGAGGGTACGCCGGGGAGCTGTTTTTT. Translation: CASSPSGRGYAGELFF.

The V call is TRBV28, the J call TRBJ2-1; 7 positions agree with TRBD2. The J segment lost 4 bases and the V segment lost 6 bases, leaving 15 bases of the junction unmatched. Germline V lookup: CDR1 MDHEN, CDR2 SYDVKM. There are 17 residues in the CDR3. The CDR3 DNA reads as TGTGCCAGCAGCCTTGAAAAGGGGAGGGCCGCATACAATGAGCAGTTCTTC. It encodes CASSLEKGRAAYNEQFF. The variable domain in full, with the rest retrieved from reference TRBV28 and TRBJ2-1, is DVKVTQSSRYLVKRTGEKVFLECVQDMDHENMFWYRQDPGLGLRLIYFSYDVKMKEKGDIPEGYSVSREKKERFSLILESASTNQTSMYLCASSLEKGRAAYNEQFFGPGTRLTVL.

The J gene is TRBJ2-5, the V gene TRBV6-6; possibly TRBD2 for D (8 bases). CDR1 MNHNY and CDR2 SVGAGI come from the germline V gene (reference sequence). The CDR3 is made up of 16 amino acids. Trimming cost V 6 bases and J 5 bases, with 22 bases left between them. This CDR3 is CASRARGREDLETQYF. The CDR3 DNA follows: TGTGCCAGCAGGGCGAGGGGGCGGGAGGACCTGGAGACCCAGTACTTC.

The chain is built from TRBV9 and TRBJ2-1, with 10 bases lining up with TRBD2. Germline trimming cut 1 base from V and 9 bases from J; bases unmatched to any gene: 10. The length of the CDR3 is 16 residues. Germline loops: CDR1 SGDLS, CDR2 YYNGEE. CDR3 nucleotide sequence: TGTGCCAGCAGCGTAAAGTCTAGCGGGAGCTTGGGTGAGCAGTTCTTC. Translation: CASSVKSSGSLGEQFF.

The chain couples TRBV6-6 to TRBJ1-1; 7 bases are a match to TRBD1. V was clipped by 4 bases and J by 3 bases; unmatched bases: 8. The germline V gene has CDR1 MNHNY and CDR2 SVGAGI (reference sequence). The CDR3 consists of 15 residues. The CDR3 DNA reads TGTGCCAGCAGTTTAGCAAGGGGGCTGGACACTGAAGCTTTCTTT. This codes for CASSLARGLDTEAFF.

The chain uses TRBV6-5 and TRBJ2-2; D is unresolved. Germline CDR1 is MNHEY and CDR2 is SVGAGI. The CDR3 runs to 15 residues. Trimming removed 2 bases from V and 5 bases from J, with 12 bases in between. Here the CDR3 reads CASSYQLVETGELFF. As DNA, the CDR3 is TGTGCCAGCAGTTACCAGCTAGTTGAGACCGGGGAGCTGTTTTTT.

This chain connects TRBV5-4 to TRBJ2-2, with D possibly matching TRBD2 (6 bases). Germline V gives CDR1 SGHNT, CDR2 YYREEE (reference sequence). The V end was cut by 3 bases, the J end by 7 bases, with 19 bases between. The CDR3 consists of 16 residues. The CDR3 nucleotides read TGTGCCAGCAGCTCCGGTGATAGGGCGGGGCACGGGGAGCTGTTTTTT. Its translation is CASSSGDRAGHGELFF.

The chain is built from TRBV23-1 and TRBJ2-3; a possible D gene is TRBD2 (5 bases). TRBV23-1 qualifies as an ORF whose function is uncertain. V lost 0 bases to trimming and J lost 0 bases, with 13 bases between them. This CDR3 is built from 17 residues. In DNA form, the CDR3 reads TGCGCCAGCAGTCAATCGCTAGAGGGAGCCAGCACAGATACGCAGTATTTT. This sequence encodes CASSQSLEGASTDTQYF.

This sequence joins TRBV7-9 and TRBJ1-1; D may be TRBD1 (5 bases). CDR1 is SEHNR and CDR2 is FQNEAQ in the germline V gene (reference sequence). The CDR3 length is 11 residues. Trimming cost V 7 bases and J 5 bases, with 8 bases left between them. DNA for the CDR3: TGTGCCAGCAAGGGGAGGACTGAAGCTTTCTTT. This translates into CASKGRTEAFF.

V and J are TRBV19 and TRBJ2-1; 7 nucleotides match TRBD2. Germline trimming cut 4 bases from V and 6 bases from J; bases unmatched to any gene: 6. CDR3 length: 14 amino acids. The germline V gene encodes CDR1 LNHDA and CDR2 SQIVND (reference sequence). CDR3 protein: CASSSLAVGNEQFF. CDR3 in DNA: TGTGCCAGTAGTAGTCTAGCGGTCGGCAATGAGCAGTTCTTC. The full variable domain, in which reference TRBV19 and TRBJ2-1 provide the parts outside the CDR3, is DGGITQSPKYLFRKEGQNVTLSCEQNLNHDAMYWYRQDPGQGLRLIYYSQIVNDFQKGDIAEGYSVSREKKESFPLTVTSAQKNPTAFYLCASSSLAVGNEQFFGPGTRLTVL.

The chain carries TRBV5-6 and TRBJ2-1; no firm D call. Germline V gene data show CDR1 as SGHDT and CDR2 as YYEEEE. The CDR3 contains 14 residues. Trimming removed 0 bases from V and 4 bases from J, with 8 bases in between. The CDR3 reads CASSLGPRYNEQFF. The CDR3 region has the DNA TGTGCCAGCAGCTTGGGTCCCAGATACAATGAGCAGTTCTTC.